The TCR beta chain under discussion was sequenced for a study of T cells in localized non-small cell lung cancer. Findings of the study overall: T cell clonality was highest in uninvolved adjacent lung, above tumor.

Comment on this clone: Its cognate antigen is unknown.

The CDR3 has 20 residues. Trimming stripped 5 bases from V and 0 bases from J, with 24 bases between. The germline gives CDR1 SGDLS, CDR2 YYNGEE. The method was immunoSEQ multiplex PCR; TCRdb's version includes in-frame clones alone and lacks a portion of them. The sample includes 3,000 to 3,500 clones, about a third of them seen just once. The TCR was taken from a female donor older than 55 with stage I lung adenocarcinoma. The chain links TRBV9 to TRBJ1-6; a possible D gene is TRBD1 (5 bases). The sequencing here drew on lung tumor tissue, taken before any cancer treatment. The CDR3 DNA reads TGTGCCAGCAGTGATGGTTTCGGGACCTCCGCACGCTCCTATAATTCACCCCTCCACTTT. This sequence encodes CASSDGFGTSARSYNSPLHF.